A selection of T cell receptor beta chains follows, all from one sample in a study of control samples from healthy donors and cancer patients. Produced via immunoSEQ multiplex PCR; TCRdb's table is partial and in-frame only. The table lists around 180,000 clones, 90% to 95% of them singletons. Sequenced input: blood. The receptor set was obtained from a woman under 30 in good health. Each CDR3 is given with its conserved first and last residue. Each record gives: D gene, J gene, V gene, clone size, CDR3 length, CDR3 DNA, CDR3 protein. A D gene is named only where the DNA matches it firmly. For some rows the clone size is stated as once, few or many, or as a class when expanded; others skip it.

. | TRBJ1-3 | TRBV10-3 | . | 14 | TGTGCCATCAGTGACGGCAGGGGTGGAAACACCATATATTTT | CAISDGRGGNTIYF
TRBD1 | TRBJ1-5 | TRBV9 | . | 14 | TGTGCCAGCAGCGTAGGGGACAGCTATCAGCCCCAGCATTTT | CASSVGDSYQPQHF
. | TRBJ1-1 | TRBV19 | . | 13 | TGTGCCAGTAGTGGCGACACCCCAACTGAAGCTTTCTTT | CASSGDTPTEAFF
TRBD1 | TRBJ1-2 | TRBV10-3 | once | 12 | TGTGCCGCGGGACAGGGAGTCCACGGCTACACCTTC | CAAGQGVHGYTF
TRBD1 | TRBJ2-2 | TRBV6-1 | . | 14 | TGTGCCAGCAGTGAACAGGGGGACACCGGGGAGCTGTTTTTT | CASSEQGDTGELFF
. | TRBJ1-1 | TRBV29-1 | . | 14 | TGCAGCGCTGCCATGGACAGCACCGGGACTGAAGCTTTCTTT | CSAAMDSTGTEAFF
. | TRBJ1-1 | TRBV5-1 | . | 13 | TGCGCCAGCAGCTTGGGGCGACCCACTGAAGCTTTCTTT | CASSLGRPTEAFF
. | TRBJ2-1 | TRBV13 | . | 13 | TGTGCCAGCAGCTTAGTGTCTGACAATGAGCAGTTCTTC | CASSLVSDNEQFF
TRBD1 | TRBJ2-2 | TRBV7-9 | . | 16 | TGTGCCAGCAGCCCCTGGACAGGGGAAGGCACCGGGGAGCTGTTTTTT | CASSPWTGEGTGELFF
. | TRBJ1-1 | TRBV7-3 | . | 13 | TGTGCCAGCAGCCCGGGACCTGGAACTGAAGCTTTCTTT | CASSPGPGTEAFF
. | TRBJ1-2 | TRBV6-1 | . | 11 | TGTGCCAGCAGTGAAACGTCAGGCTACACCTTC | CASSETSGYTF
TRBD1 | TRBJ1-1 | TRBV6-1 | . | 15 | TGTGCCAGCAGTGATAAGGGACAGGGGGCGACTGAAGCTTTCTTT | CASSDKGQGATEAFF
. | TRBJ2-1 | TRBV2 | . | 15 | TGTGCCAGCAGGATCGGCCCAAACCCGTACAATGAGCAGTTCTTC | CASRIGPNPYNEQFF
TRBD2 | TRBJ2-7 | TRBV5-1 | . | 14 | TGCGCCAGCAGCTTACCCGGGAGGAGTTACGAGCAGTACTTC | CASSLPGRSYEQYF
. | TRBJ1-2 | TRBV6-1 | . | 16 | TGTGCCAGCAGTGACTTAATTAGGACGGCCCTCTATGGCTACACCTTC | CASSDLIRTALYGYTF
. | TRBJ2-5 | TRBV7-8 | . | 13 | TGTGCCAGCAGCCGACAGCCCCAAGAGACCCAGTACTTC | CASSRQPQETQYF
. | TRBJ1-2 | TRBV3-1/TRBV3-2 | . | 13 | TGTGCCAGCAGCTCCCCAGGGGATAGAGGCTACACCTTC | CASSSPGDRGYTF
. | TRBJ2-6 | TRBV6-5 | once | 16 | TGTGCCAGCAGTTACGAGCTTACGACTGGGGCCAACGTCCTGACTTTC | CASSYELTTGANVLTF
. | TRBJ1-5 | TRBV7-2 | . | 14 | TGTGCCAGCAGCTTAGTATCGAGGGGACAGCCCCAGCATTTT | CASSLVSRGQPQHF
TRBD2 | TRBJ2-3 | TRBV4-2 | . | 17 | TGTGCCAGCAGCACGAAGGTTAGCGGGGGGAGTTCAGATACGCAGTATTTT | CASSTKVSGGSSDTQYF
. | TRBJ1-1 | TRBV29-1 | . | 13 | TGCAGCGTTGAAGGGGGGTTTGACACTGAAGCTTTCTTT | CSVEGGFDTEAFF
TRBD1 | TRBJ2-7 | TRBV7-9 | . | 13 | TGTGCCAGCAGCTTAGAAGGGACAGGGGAGTCGTACTTC | CASSLEGTGESYF
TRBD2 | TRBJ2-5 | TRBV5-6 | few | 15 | TGTGCCAGCAGCTTGCGTAAGGCGGGAGGAGAGACCCAGTACTTC | CASSLRKAGGETQYF
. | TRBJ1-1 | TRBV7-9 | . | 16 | TGTGCCAGCAGCCCTTTTCCGTCGGGGATGGACACTGAAGCTTTCTTT | CASSPFPSGMDTEAFF
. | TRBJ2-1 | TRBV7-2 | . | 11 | TGTGCCAGCAGCTTAGTCAATGAGCAGTTCTTC | CASSLVNEQFF
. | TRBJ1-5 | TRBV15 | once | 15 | TGTGCCACCAGCAGAGAGGTGAAGGGACTTCAGCCCCAGCATTTT | CATSREVKGLQPQHF
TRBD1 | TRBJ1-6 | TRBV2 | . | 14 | TGTGCCAGCAGATTGACAGGGGTGGAATCACCCCTCCACTTT | CASRLTGVESPLHF
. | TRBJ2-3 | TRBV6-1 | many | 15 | TGTGCCAGCAGTGAGCCCACCGCCGAGACGGATACGCAGTATTTT | CASSEPTAETDTQYF
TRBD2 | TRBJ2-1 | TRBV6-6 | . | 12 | TGTGCCAGCAGAACCGGGGGGAATGAGCAGTTCTTC | CASRTGGNEQFF
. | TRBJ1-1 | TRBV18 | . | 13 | TGTGCCAGCTCACCAAACACGAACACTGAAGCTTTCTTT | CASSPNTNTEAFF
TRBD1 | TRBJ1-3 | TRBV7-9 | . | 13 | TGTGCCAGCAGTACGGACAGGGAAAACACCATATATTTT | CASSTDRENTIYF
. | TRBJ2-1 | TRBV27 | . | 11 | TGTGCCAGCAGTCCCGGGACTCAGCAGTTCTTC | CASSPGTQQFF
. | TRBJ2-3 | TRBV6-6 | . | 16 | TGTGCCAGCAGTTATTCGGCGGAGGGAGGACCAGATACGCAGTATTTT | CASSYSAEGGPDTQYF
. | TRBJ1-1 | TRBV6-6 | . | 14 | TGTGCCAGCAGTTACGGGGGGAGGGGGACTGAAGCTTTCTTT | CASSYGGRGTEAFF
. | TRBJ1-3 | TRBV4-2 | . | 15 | TGTGCCAGCAGCCAAGTTAGGGGGTCCGGAAACACCATATATTTT | CASSQVRGSGNTIYF
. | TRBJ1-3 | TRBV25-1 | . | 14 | TGTGCCAGCGCCGGGACAAGGGTTGGAAACACCATATATTTT | CASAGTRVGNTIYF
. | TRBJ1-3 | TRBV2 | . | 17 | TGTGCCAGCAGTGAAGACAGCCAGGGCTTCTCTGGAAACACCATATATTTT | CASSEDSQGFSGNTIYF
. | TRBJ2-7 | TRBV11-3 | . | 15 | TGTGCCAGCAGCTTAAGGGACGGATACTCCTACGAGCAGTACTTC | CASSLRDGYSYEQYF
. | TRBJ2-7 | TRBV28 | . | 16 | TGTGCCAGCAGGGGTCAGGGGTTTCGTTCCTTCTACGAGCAGTACTTC | CASRGQGFRSFYEQYF
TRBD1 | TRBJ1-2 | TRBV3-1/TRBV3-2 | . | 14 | TGTGCCAGCAGGACACAGGGGGCCAGCTATGGCTACACCTTC | CASRTQGASYGYTF
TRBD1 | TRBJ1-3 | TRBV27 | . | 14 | TGTGCCAGCAGTCGACAGGGCTCTGGAAACACCATATATTTT | CASSRQGSGNTIYF
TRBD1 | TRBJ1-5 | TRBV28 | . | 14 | TGTGCCAGCAGTTCCGGGACAGACTATCAGCCCCAGCATTTT | CASSSGTDYQPQHF
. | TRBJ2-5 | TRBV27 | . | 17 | TGTGCCAGCAGTCCTTTTCCCTATGGTAGGGATCGAGAGACCCAGTACTTC | CASSPFPYGRDRETQYF
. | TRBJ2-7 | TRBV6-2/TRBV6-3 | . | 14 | TGTGCCAGCAGTTACTCTGGTGAATTCTACGAGCAGTACTTC | CASSYSGEFYEQYF
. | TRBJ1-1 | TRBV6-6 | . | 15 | TGTGCCAGCAGTTACCCCACCCCAGCGAACACTGAAGCTTTCTTT | CASSYPTPANTEAFF
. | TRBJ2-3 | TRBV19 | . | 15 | TGTGCCAGTAGTATAGGGAGGGGGCTCACAGATACGCAGTATTTT | CASSIGRGLTDTQYF
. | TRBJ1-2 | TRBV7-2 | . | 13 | TGTGCCAGCAGCTTAGAGACTTACTATGGCTACACCTTC | CASSLETYYGYTF
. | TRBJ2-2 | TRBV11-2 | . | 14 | TGTGCCAGCAGCTTAGCGTCAGACACCGGGGAGCTGTTTTTT | CASSLASDTGELFF